The TCR beta chain described here comes from a study of cytomegalovirus exposure and HLA in healthy donors. The CDR3 is 13 amino acids. Trimming cost V 7 bases and J 4 bases; bases outside gene matches: 6. Per germline, CDR1 MNHEY and CDR2 SVGAGI. Donors were drawn from the approximately 120-subject validation cohort, separate from the roughly 700-subject first cohort. Points from the study as a whole: Cytomegalovirus association was listed for about 150 TCR beta chains.

Produced via immunoSEQ multiplex PCR; TCRdb's table is partial and in-frame only. Of 150,000 to 200,000 clones detected, about nine tenths appear once; the ten largest clones hold 10% to 13%. Remarks on this clone: The antigen is not known.

This chain connects TRBV6-5 to TRBJ1-1; 7 bases map to TRBD1. The sequence came from a woman aged 18-29 years in good health and CMV-seropositive. Input material: PBMCs. The DNA of the CDR3 is TGTGCCAGCATCGCGACAGGGAGCACTGAAGCTTTCTTT. Translating gives CASIATGSTEAFF.